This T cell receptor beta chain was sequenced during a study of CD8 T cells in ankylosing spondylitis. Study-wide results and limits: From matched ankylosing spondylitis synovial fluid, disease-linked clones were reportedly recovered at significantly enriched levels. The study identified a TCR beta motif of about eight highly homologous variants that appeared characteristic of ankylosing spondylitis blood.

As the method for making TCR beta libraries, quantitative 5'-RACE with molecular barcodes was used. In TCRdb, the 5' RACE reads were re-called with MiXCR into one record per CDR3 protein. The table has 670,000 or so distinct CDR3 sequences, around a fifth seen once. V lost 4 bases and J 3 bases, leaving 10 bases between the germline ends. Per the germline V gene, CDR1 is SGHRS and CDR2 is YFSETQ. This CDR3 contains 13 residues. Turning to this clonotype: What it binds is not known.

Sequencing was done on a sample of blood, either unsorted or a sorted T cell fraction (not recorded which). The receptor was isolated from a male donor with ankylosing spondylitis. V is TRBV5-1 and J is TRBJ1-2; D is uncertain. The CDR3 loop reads CASSADGHYGYTF. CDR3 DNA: TGCGCCAGCAGCGCAGACGGACACTATGGCTACACCTTC.